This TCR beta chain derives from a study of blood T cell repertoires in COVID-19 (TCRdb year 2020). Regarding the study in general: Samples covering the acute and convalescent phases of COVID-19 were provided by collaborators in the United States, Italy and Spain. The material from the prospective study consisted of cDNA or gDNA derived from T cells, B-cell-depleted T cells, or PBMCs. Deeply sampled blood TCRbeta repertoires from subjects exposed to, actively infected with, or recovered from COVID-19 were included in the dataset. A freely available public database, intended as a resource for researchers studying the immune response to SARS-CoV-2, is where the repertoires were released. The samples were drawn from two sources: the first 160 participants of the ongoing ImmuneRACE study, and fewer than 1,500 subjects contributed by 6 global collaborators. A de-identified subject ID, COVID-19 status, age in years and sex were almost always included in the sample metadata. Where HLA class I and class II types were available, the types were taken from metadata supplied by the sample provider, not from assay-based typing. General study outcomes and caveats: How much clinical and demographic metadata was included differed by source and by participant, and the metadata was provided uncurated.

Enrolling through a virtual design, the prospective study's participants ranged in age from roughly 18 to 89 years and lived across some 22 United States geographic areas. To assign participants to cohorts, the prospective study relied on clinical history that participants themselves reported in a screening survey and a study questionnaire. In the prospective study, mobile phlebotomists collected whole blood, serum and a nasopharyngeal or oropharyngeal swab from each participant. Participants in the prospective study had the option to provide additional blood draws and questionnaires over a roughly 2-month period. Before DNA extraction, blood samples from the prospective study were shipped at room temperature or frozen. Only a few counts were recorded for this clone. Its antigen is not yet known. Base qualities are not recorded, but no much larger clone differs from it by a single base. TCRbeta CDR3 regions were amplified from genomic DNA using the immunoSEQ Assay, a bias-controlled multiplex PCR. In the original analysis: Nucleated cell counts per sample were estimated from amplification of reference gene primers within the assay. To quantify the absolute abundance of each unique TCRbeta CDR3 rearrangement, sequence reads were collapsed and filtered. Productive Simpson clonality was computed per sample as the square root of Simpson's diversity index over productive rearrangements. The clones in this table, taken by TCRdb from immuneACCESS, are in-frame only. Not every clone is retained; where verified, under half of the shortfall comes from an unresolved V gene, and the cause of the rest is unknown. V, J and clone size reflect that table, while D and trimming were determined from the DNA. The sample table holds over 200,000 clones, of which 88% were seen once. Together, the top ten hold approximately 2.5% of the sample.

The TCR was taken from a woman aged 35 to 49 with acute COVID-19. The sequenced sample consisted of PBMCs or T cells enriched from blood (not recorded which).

The CDR3 region has the sequence CASTLPGQGAYGYTF. Here is the DNA: TGTGCCAGCACCCTTCCCGGACAGGGAGCCTATGGCTACACCTTC. The V gene is TRBV7-2 and the J gene is TRBJ1-2; 8 central bases correspond to TRBD1. V is pruned by 7 bases and J by 4 bases, leaving 11 bases of the junction without a gene match. From the cysteine through the phenylalanine, the CDR3 covers 15 amino acids. Only CDR3 DNA remains: 45 bases, in frame from the first base. Per the germline V gene, SGHTA is the CDR1 and FQGNSA is the CDR2.